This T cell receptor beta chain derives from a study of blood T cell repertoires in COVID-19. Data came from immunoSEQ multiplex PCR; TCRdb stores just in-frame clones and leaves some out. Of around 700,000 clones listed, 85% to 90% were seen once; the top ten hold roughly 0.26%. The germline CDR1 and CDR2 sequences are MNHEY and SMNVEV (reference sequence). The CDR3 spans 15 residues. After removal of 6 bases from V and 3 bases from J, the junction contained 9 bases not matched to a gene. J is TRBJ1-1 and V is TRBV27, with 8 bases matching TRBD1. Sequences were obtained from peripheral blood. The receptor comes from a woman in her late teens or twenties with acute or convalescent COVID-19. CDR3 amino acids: CASRPRQGTDTEAFF. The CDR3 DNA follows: TGTGCCAGCAGACCCCGACAGGGGACAGACACTGAAGCTTTCTTT.